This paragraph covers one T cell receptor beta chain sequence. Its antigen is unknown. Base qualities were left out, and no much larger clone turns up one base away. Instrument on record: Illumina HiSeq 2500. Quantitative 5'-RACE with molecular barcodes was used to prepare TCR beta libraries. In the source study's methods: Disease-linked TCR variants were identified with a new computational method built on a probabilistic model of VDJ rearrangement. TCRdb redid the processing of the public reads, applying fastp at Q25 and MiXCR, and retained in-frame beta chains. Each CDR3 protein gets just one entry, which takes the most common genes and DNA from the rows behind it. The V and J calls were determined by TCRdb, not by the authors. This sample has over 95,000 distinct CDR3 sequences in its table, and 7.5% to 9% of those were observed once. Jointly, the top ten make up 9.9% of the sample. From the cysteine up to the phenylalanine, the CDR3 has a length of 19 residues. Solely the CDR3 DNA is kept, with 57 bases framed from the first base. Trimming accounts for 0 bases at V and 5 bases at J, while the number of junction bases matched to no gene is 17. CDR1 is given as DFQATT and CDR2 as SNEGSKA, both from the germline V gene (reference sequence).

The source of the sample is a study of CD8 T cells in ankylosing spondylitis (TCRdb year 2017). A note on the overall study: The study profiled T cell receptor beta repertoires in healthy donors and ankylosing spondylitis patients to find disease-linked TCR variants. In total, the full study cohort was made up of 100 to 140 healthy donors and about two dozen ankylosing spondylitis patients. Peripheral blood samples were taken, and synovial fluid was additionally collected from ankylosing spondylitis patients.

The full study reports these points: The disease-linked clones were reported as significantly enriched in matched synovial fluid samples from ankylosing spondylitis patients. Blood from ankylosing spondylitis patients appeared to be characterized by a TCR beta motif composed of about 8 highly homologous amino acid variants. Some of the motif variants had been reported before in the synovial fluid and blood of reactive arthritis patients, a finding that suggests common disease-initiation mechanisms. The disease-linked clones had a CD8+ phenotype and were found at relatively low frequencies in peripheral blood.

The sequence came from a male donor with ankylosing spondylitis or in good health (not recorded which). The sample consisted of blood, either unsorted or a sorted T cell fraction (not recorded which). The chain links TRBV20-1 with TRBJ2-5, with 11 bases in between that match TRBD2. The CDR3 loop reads CSARDRDSGRALLEETQYF. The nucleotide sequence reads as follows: TGCAGTGCTAGAGATCGGGATAGCGGGAGGGCCCTATTGGAGGAGACCCAGTACTTC.